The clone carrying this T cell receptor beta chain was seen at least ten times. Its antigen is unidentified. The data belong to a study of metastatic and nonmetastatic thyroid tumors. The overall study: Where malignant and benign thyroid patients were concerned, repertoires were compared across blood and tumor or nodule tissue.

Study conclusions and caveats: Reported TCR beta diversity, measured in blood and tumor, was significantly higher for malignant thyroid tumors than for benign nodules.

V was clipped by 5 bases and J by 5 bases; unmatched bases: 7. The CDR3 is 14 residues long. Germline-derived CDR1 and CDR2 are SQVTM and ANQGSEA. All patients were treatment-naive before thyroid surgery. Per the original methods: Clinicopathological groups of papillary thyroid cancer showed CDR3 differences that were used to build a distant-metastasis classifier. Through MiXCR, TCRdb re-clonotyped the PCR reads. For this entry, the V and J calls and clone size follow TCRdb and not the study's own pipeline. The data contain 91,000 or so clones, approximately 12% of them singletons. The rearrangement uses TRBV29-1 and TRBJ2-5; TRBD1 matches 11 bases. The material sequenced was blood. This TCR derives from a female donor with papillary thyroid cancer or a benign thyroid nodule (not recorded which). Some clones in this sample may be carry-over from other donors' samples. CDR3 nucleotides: TGCAGCGTTCAAGGGGGGACAGGGGGGGAGACCCAGTACTTC. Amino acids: CSVQGGTGGETQYF.